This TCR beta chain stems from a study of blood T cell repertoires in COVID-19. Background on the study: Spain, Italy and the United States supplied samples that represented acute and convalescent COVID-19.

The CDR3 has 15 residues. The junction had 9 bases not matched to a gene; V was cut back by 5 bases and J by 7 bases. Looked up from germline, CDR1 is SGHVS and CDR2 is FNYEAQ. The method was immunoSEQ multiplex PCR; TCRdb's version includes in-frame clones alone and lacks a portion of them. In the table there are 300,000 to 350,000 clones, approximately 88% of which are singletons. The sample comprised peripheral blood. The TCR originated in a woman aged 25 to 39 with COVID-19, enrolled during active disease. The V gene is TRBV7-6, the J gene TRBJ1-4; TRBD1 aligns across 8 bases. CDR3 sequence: CASSPNRGIGEKLFF. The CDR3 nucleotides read TGTGCCAGCAGCCCCAACAGGGGGATCGGTGAAAAACTGTTTTTT.